The entry below describes one T cell receptor beta chain. What it recognizes is unknown. The sample belongs to a study of blood T cells in healthy people across ages. Study-level findings and limits: It was not possible, with unsorted PBMCs, to conclusively compare naive and antigen-experienced cells.

A second PCR, run for about 7 to 11 cycles, used a sample-barcoded 5' primer plus a J-beta primer mix. TCRdb reanalysed the 5' RACE reads using MiXCR and keeps one entry per CDR3 protein. This sample has 800,000 to 1,300,000 distinct CDR3 sequences, with around 27% found just once. Trimming left V 0 bases short and J 8 bases short, with 8 bases between. The CDR3 loop spans 14 amino acids. Germline V gene data show CDR1 as MGHRA and CDR2 as YSYEKL. This sample also belongs to another study, concerning T cells of mothers and their children.

This chain connects TRBV4-1 to TRBJ1-6, with unresolved D. The source of this sequence is a girl aged 2 to 9 in good health. Sequencing was done on a sample of blood. CDR3 region: CASSQDAGDSPLHF. Written as DNA, the CDR3 is TGCGCCAGCAGCCAAGATGCCGGGGATTCACCCCTCCACTTT.